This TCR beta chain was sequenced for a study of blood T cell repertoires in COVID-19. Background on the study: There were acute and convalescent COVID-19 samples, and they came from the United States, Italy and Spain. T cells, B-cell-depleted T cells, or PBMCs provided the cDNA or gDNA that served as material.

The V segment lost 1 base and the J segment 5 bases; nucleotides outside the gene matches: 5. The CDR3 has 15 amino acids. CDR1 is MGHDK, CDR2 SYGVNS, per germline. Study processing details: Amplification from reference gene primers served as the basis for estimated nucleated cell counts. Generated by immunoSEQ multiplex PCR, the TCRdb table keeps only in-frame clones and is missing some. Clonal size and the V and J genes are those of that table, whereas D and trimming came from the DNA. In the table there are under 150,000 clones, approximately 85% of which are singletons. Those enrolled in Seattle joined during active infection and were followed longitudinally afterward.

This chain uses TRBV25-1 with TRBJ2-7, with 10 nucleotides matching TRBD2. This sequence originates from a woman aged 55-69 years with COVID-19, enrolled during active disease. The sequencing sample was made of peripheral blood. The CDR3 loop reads CASSESGLAGDEQYF. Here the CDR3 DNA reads TGTGCCAGCAGTGAATCGGGGCTAGCGGGGGACGAGCAGTACTTC.